The 15 T cell receptor beta chains below were found in one sample sequenced in a study of radiotherapy plus CTLA-4 blockade in lung cancer. Libraries were prepared by immunoSEQ multiplex PCR; TCRdb keeps only in-frame clonotypes and omits some of them. The data show about 88,000 clones, less than 80% seen once. Sequenced here: peripheral blood, sampled from a patient treated with radiotherapy plus ipilimumab. The receptors were sampled from a human donor with non-small cell lung cancer that progressed on radiotherapy plus ipilimumab.

Relative to its sample, this clone is large (0.1 to 1%). This chain connects TRBV10-1 to TRBJ2-2; no clear D gene. CDR1 and CDR2 (germline): WNHNN, SYGVQD (reference sequence). Between the trimmed V and J ends, which lost 3 bases and 7 bases, there was a span of 3 bases. This CDR3 is 11 amino acids long. This chain's CDR3 is CASSDRGELFF. The CDR3 DNA reads TGCGCCAGCAGTGATCGCGGGGAGCTGTTTTTT.

This sequence joins TRBV5-1 and TRBJ1-3, with 8 bases matching TRBD1. The CDR3 consists of 15 residues. V lost 0 bases, J lost 4 bases, and 3 bases stayed unmatched. Germline assignment: CDR1 SGHRS and CDR2 YFSETQ. CDR3 DNA: TGCGCCAGCAGCTTGGTACCAGGGGGCGGAAACACCATATATTTT. Amino acids: CASSLVPGGGNTIYF.

The rearrangement uses TRBV6-6 and TRBJ2-3, with a tentative D call TRBD2 (6 bases). Germline values: CDR1 MNHNY, CDR2 SVGAGI (reference sequence). Trimming took off 6 bases at V and 2 bases at J, with 9 bases between the two ends. This CDR3 has 13 residues. This CDR3 reads CASSRDFTDTQYF. The DNA for the CDR3 is TGTGCCAGCAGCCGGGACTTCACAGATACGCAGTATTTT.

The chain is built from TRBV11-2 and TRBJ1-4; D is perhaps TRBD1 (5 bases). Germline loops: CDR1 SGHAT, CDR2 FQNNGV. V was shortened by 5 bases and J by 6 bases, with 16 bases between the two germline ends. The CDR3 spans 15 residues. CDR3 loop: CASSLGVGRDEKLFF. CDR3 bases: TGTGCCAGCAGCCTAGGGGTGGGACGAGATGAAAAACTGTTTTTT.

The chain carries TRBV25-1 and TRBJ1-1; D unresolved. Trimming took off 3 bases at V and 8 bases at J, with 10 bases between the two ends. The CDR3 consists of 12 residues. Germline V gene lookup returns CDR1 MGHDK and CDR2 SYGVNS. CDR3 sequence (DNA): TGTGCCAGCAGTGATCGGAGGCGGGAAGCTTTCTTT. Translating gives CASSDRRREAFF.

The rearrangement joins TRBV4-2 to TRBJ2-7; D perhaps matches TRBD1 (5 bases). The CDR3 runs to 15 residues. Germline-derived CDR1 and CDR2 are LGHNA and YNFKEQ. The V end lost 3 bases, the J end lost 2 bases, and 14 bases lay between the germline ends. The chain's CDR3 is CASSHQGTVTYEQYF. The CDR3 nucleotides read TGTGCCAGCAGCCATCAGGGAACCGTCACCTACGAGCAGTACTTC.

V and J are TRBV19 and TRBJ2-2, with TRBD1 matching over 9 bases. The germline V gene has CDR1 LNHDA and CDR2 SQIVND (reference sequence). This CDR3 spans 15 amino acids. V lost 4 bases and J lost 5; bases outside the gene matches: 5. The CDR3 sequence is CASSTLGQGTGELFF. The CDR3 DNA reads as TGTGCCAGTAGTACCCTGGGACAGGGTACCGGGGAGCTGTTTTTT. Full variable domain (remainder filled in from reference TRBV19 and TRBJ2-2): DGGITQSPKYLFRKEGQNVTLSCEQNLNHDAMYWYRQDPGQGLRLIYYSQIVNDFQKGDIAEGYSVSREKKESFPLTVTSAQKNPTAFYLCASSTLGQGTGELFFGEGSRLTVL.

The V gene is TRBV13, the J gene TRBJ1-2; possible D gene TRBD1, 6 bases. Germline assignment: CDR1 PRHDT and CDR2 FYEKMQ (reference sequence). Trimming took 0 bases from V and 8 from J, leaving 19 bases between them. The CDR3 is 16 residues long. CDR3 DNA sequence: TGTGCCAGCAGCTTAGGCGGAGGAGGGGGGGACAAGGGCTACACCTTC. It encodes CASSLGGGGGDKGYTF.

The rearrangement joins TRBV7-3 to TRBJ2-7, with D perhaps matching TRBD1 (7 bases). Germline V gives CDR1 SGHTA, CDR2 FQGTGA. The CDR3 length is 14 residues. The V gene lost 0 bases and the J gene lost 5 bases, with 11 bases spanning the gap. The CDR3 spells CASSLTGGGDEQYF. CDR3 DNA sequence: TGTGCCAGCAGCTTAACAGGAGGGGGCGACGAGCAGTACTTC.

The V call is TRBV6-5, the J call TRBJ1-2, with a possible D match to TRBD1 (6 bases). V lost 4 bases, J lost 4 bases, and 19 bases lay in between. CDR1 MNHEY and CDR2 SVGAGI come from the germline V gene. The CDR3 loop spans 16 amino acids. In nucleotides, the CDR3 is TGTGCCAGCAGTTTTTCCAGGGGAGGGGCACCCTATGGCTACACCTTC. Translated: CASSFSRGGAPYGYTF.

This clone was recorded once. This sequence joins TRBV9 and TRBJ1-1; maybe TRBD1 (6 bases). CDR3 length equals 16 residues. V was pared by 2 bases and J by 0 bases, with 14 bases between. Germline CDR1 SGDLS, CDR2 YYNGEE. The CDR3 DNA is TGTGCCAGCAGCGTCGACCAAGACAGGCTGAACACTGAAGCTTTCTTT. Translation: CASSVDQDRLNTEAFF.

The gene calls are TRBV11-2 and TRBJ1-4, with 9 bases fitting TRBD1. There are 15 residues in the CDR3. The V gene's germline CDR1 is SGHAT and CDR2 FQNNGV. The J segment lost 5 bases and the V segment lost 3 bases, leaving 4 bases of the junction unmatched. The CDR3 DNA is TGTGCCAGCAGCTTGGGGGACAGGGACAATGAAAAACTGTTTTTT. This translates into CASSLGDRDNEKLFF.

This clone was seen a few times. The DNA for the CDR3 is TGTGCCAGCAGTTTAGGGGGGCCGAGGCAGCCCCAGCATTTT. Translation gives CASSLGGPRQPQHF. This chain links TRBV28 with TRBJ1-5, with a weak D call TRBD1 (6 bases). The V end lost 2 bases, the J end lost 7 bases, and 12 bases lay between the germline ends. Germline CDR1 and CDR2: MDHEN and SYDVKM. The CDR3 consists of 14 residues.

V gene TRBV14 combines with J gene TRBJ1-4, with 10 nucleotides matching TRBD1. This CDR3 contains 15 residues. V lost 1 base and J lost 8; bases outside the gene matches: 4. In germline, CDR1 is SGHDN, CDR2 FVKESK. CDR3 sequence: CASSQAGTGVEKLFF. CDR3 coding DNA: TGTGCCAGCAGCCAAGCGGGGACAGGGGTCGAAAAACTGTTTTTT.

The rearrangement links TRBV7-9 to TRBJ1-1; tentatively, D is TRBD1 (6 bases). CDR1 and CDR2 from the germline V gene are SEHNR and FQNEAQ (reference sequence). V lost 5 bases and J lost 4, with 17 bases in between. The CDR3 contains 15 residues. The CDR3: CASSVSSGQLTEAFF. In nucleotides, the CDR3 is TGTGCCAGCAGCGTTAGTTCGGGACAACTCACTGAAGCTTTCTTT.